This T cell receptor beta chain comes out of a study of blood T cell repertoires in COVID-19. Turning to this clone: Germline and junction disagree at one end, which may indicate a read error.

Method: immunoSEQ multiplex PCR; TCRdb's copy keeps in-frame clones and lacks some. The profile covers about 130,000 clones, with approximately 87% appearing a single time and over 3.5% taken by the ten largest. Germline CDR1 is LNHDA and CDR2 is SQIVND (reference sequence). The CDR3 extends over 13 amino acids. The TCR sequence derives from an older woman with acute or convalescent COVID-19. The chain links TRBV19 to TRBJ2-1; 10 bases line up with TRBD2. The sequenced material came from peripheral blood. The CDR3 DNA is TGTGCCAGTAGTATGGGAACTAGCGGGACTCGGGTCTTC. It specifies CASSMGTSGTRVF.